The rows below give T cell receptor beta chains drawn from one sample of a study of blood T cell repertoires in COVID-19. Profiling relied on immunoSEQ multiplex PCR, and the TCRdb table lists in-frame clones only, not all of them. The table lists 150,000 to 200,000 clones, approximately 90% of them singletons. The sample consisted of peripheral blood. The receptors shown here come from a man aged 40-50 years with active or convalescent COVID-19. CDR3s include the opening cysteine and the closing phenylalanine or tryptophan. D genes are given only for firm matches. A row's size may be missing; if present it is once, few, many or a size class.

>TRBV6-6|TRBJ2-1|.|TRBD2
CASSYELAGVGNEQFF
TGTGCCAGCAGTTACGAACTAGCGGGAGTGGGGAATGAGCAGTTCTTC
>TRBV15|TRBJ2-1|once|TRBD1
CATSRTGQGDNEQFF
TGTGCCACCAGCCGCACGGGACAGGGTGACAATGAGCAGTTCTTC
>TRBV5-1|TRBJ2-6|once|.
CASSLSGSSGANVLTF
TGCGCCAGCAGCTTGTCGGGGAGTTCTGGGGCCAACGTCCTGACTTTC
>TRBV18|TRBJ1-5|.|TRBD1
CASSSTGGGNQPQHF
TGTGCCAGCTCATCAACAGGGGGTGGCAATCAGCCCCAGCATTTT
>TRBV11-3|TRBJ2-7|.|TRBD1
CASSQRTGSNYEQYF
TGTGCCAGCAGCCAAAGGACAGGGTCCAACTACGAGCAGTACTTC
>TRBV6-5|TRBJ1-3|.|.
CASSSRGGSGNTIYF
TGTGCCAGCAGTTCAAGGGGCGGCTCTGGAAACACCATATATTTT
>TRBV30|TRBJ1-5|.|.
CACSRQYNQPQHF
TGTGCCTGTAGTCGACAGTACAATCAGCCCCAGCATTTT
>TRBV27|TRBJ1-1|.|TRBD1
CASSPRTGRWRDTEAFF
TGTGCCAGCAGTCCGAGGACAGGGAGGTGGAGGGACACTGAAGCTTTCTTT
>TRBV12-3/TRBV12-4|TRBJ2-7|.|.
CASSPEDSHEQYF
TGTGCCAGCAGTCCGGAGGATTCCCACGAGCAGTACTTC
>TRBV28|TRBJ2-1|.|TRBD2
CASTKGTSGSGNEQFF
TGTGCCAGCACTAAAGGGACTAGCGGGAGTGGAAATGAGCAGTTCTTC